This TCR beta chain derives from a study of T cell responses to AZD1222 COVID-19 vaccine. Generated by immunoSEQ multiplex PCR, the TCRdb table keeps only in-frame clones and is missing some. The repertoire has about 110,000 clones, more than 75% of them found once; the top ten carry about 1.2%. This clone has a handful of counts. Other DNA sequences within the sample encode an identical CDR3. V was clipped by 3 bases and J by 1 base, with 0 bases between them. Germline V gives CDR1 LGHDT, CDR2 YNNKEL (reference sequence). The CDR3 loop spans 11 amino acids. Sequencing was performed on peripheral blood, taken on day 0 of AZD1222 vaccination. The J gene is TRBJ1-1, the V gene TRBV3-1 (or the pseudogene TRBV3-2); D uncertain. This sequence originates from an adult in good health. CDR3 residues: CASSQNTEAFF. CDR3 in DNA: TGTGCCAGCAGCCAGAACACTGAAGCTTTCTTT.